Following are 10 T cell receptor beta chains from one sample sequenced in a study of blood T cells in healthy people across ages. With a J-beta primer mix and a sample-barcoded 5' primer, a second PCR ran about 7 to 12 cycles. Via MiXCR, TCRdb re-called the 5' RACE reads, giving one row per CDR3 protein. The sample includes about a million distinct CDR3 sequences, around two fifths seen only once; the top ten take around 12%. The material sequenced was blood. Receptor source: a man aged 18 to 29 in good health.

At least ten counts were recorded for this clonotype. For the CDR3, the DNA is TGCGCCAGCAGCTTACACCCCGCCGAAGAGACCCAGTACTTC. Encoded protein: CASSLHPAEETQYF. This sequence joins TRBV5-1 and TRBJ2-5; no firm D call. The CDR3 has 14 amino acids. Trimming pared 2 bases from V and 3 bases from J, leaving 11 bases between. Per germline, CDR1 SGHRS and CDR2 YFSETQ.

The chain employs TRBV5-5 and TRBJ1-1; D is possibly TRBD1 (6 bases). V was clipped by 1 base and J by 3 bases, with 16 bases between them. This CDR3 is 16 amino acids long. Germline V lookup: CDR1 SGHKS, CDR2 YYEKEE (reference sequence). CDR3 region: CASSLRYGGQDTEAFF. The CDR3 coding sequence is TGTGCCAGCAGCTTGAGGTACGGGGGGCAGGACACTGAAGCTTTCTTT. The full variable domain, its missing parts supplied by reference TRBV5-5 and TRBJ1-1, is DAGVTQSPTHLIKTRGQQVTLRCSPISGHKSVSWYQQVLGQGPQFIFQYYEKEERGRGNFPDRFSARQFPNYSSELNVNALLLGDSALYLCASSLRYGGQDTEAFFGQGTRLTVV.

The CDR3 DNA sequence: TGTGCCAGCAGTGACAGTGGTAGGTCTGGAAACACCATATATTTT. This translates into CASSDSGRSGNTIYF. This chain joins TRBV2 and TRBJ1-3; D remains unclear. This CDR3 is built from 15 residues. CDR1 SNHLY and CDR2 FYNNEI come from the germline V gene. V lost 3 bases and J lost 1, with 10 bases in between.

The chain carries TRBV5-6 and TRBJ2-1; 12 nucleotides agree with TRBD2. Germline trimming cut 3 bases from V and 6 bases from J; bases unmatched to any gene: 7. The germline gives CDR1 SGHDT, CDR2 YYEEEE. This CDR3 contains 16 residues. CDR3 in amino acids: CASSSLAGGHRNEQFF. For the CDR3, the DNA is TGTGCCAGCAGCTCGCTAGCGGGGGGGCATCGCAATGAGCAGTTCTTC.

The chain carries TRBV28 and TRBJ2-2, with D maybe TRBD1 (5 bases). The CDR3 runs to 15 residues. Per germline, CDR1 MDHEN and CDR2 SYDVKM. V was clipped by 7 bases and J by 5 bases, with 17 bases between them. The CDR3: CASNPQGMWTGELFF. The CDR3 nucleotides read TGTGCCAGCAATCCCCAGGGAATGTGGACCGGGGAGCTGTTTTTT.

The chain has TRBV7-9 and TRBJ1-2, with 8 nucleotides matching TRBD1. V dropped 3 bases and J dropped 3; count of bases not matched to a gene: 3. Germline V CDR1 and CDR2: SEHNR, FQNEAQ (reference sequence). The CDR3 is made up of 14 amino acids. The CDR3 here is CASSLLDRDYGYTF. The CDR3 DNA follows: TGTGCCAGCAGCTTGCTGGACAGGGACTATGGCTACACCTTC.

This clonotype was recorded a few times. The chain couples TRBV25-1 to TRBJ2-3, with 9 positions matching TRBD2. The CDR3 length is 16 residues. V lost 4 bases to trimming and J lost 6 bases; unmatched junction nucleotides: 11. Germline V gene data show CDR1 as MGHDK and CDR2 as SYGVNS. CDR3 in DNA: TGTGCCAGCAGTGCTAGAGCGGGGGGCGCAGCCGATACGCAGTATTTT. This translates into CASSARAGGAADTQYF.

This clonotype was observed a few times. The chain is built from TRBV10-3 and TRBJ2-4; D tentatively reads TRBD1 or TRBD2 (5 bases each). The germline CDR1 and CDR2 sequences are ENHRY and SYGVKD. The CDR3 has 13 residues. V dropped 8 bases and J dropped 13 bases, with 21 bases sitting between them. CDR3 sequence reads: CAIASPTLGEQYF. In nucleotides, the CDR3 is TGTGCCATCGCTAGCCCGACCCTAGGGGAGCAGTACTTC.

The chain recombines TRBV4-2 with TRBJ2-1; 9 nucleotides align to TRBD1. V lost 1 base, J lost 6 bases, and 4 bases stayed unmatched. Germline V gives CDR1 LGHNA, CDR2 YNFKEQ. CDR3 length equals 15 residues. CDR3 in DNA: TGTGCCAGCAGCCAAGTGGGGACAGGGAGCAATGAGCAGTTCTTC. It encodes CASSQVGTGSNEQFF.

Of note for this clonotype: The junction and the germline gene differ at one end; a read error may be behind it. The CDR3 region has the DNA TGTGCCAGCAATCCGCGGACAGGGAACACTGGAGCTTTCTTT. It yields the protein CASNPRTGNTGAFF. This chain connects TRBV12-3 or TRBV12-4 to TRBJ1-1, with TRBD1 identical over 8 bases. CDR3 length: 14 residues.